This TCR beta chain originates from a study of T cells after yellow fever vaccination. Whole-study results and caveats: Weaker in magnitude, the secondary response showed a faster peak on day 5 versus 15.

This clonotype was counted ten times or more. The target antigen is unknown. MiXCR, run by TCRdb on the 5' RACE reads, gives a single entry per CDR3 protein. The table includes over 45,000 distinct CDR3 sequences, approximately 7.7% detected once. This material consisted of CD8+ T cells sorted from PBMCs, taken on the day of the first yellow fever vaccination. The origin of this receptor is a man between 18 and 35 years old who received the YFV17D yellow fever vaccine.

The CDR3 nucleotides read TGTGCCAGCAGCCAAGGACAGGAGTACAATGAGCAGTTCTTC. It specifies CASSQGQEYNEQFF. The V call is TRBV5-4, the J call TRBJ2-1; 7 bases align to TRBD1. The V gene's germline CDR1 is SGHNT and CDR2 YYREEE (reference sequence). CDR3 size: 14 residues. Trimming took 4 bases from V and 4 from J; bases not matched to a gene: 5.